The sequence of this T cell receptor beta chain was determined in a study of naive and memory T cell subsets. Study-level findings and limits: In CD4 and CD8 cells, diversity dropped from naive through EMRA. The power law exponent of TCR abundance differed between naive and memory cells.

Two oligonucleotides, mixed equimolar, formed the beta constant-region primer covering TRBC1 and TRBC2. Ligated cDNA was amplified by four rounds of PCR with nested alpha and beta constant-region primers and SP2. TCRdb re-called the UMI-ligation and nested PCR reads with MiXCR, one entry per CDR3 protein. The repertoire consists of more than 100,000 distinct CDR3 sequences, with about 36% occurring once and the leading ten covering about 1%. This clonotype has only one observation. Its antigen remains unidentified. The CDR3 length is 13 residues. The V end lost 3 bases, the J end lost 7 bases, and 9 bases lay between the germline ends. CDR1 is SEHNR, CDR2 FQNEAQ, per germline (reference sequence). Separate alpha and beta amplification began at the second PCR step. Four subsets defined by CD45RA and CD27 were sorted after CD3, CD4, CD8 and live/dead staining.

This receptor was obtained from a human donor in good health. The sequenced sample consisted of central memory CD4+ T cells from blood. The gene calls are TRBV7-9 and TRBJ1-4; D gene unclear. The CDR3 DNA reads TGTGCCAGCAGCTTCTTTCCCGGTGAAAAACTGTTTTTT. It codes for CASSFFPGEKLFF. Full variable domain (remainder filled in from reference TRBV7-9 and TRBJ1-4): DTGVSQNPRHKITKRGQNVTFRCDPISEHNRLYWYRQTLGQGPEFLTYFQNEAQLEKSRLLSDRFSAERPKGSFSTLEIQRTEQGDSAMYLCASSFFPGEKLFFGSGTQLSVL.